The 15 T cell receptor beta chains below were found in one sample sequenced in a study of shared clonotypes between healthy human individuals. TCRdb keeps only in-frame clones here, not all; method: immunoSEQ multiplex PCR. The sample carries some 2,500,000 clones, 80% to 95% recorded once. Source material: naive CD4+ T cells from PBMCs. The sample's subset: CD45RA+ positively selected. The receptors shown here come from a man aged 18 to 35 in good health. Some clones in this sample may be carry-over from other donors' samples.

With regard to this clone: This specimen includes other DNA sequences encoding the same CDR3. The rearrangement links TRBV5-1 to TRBJ1-1, with 8 bases matching TRBD1. The CDR3 extends over 14 amino acids. Germline V gene data show CDR1 as SGHRS and CDR2 as YFSETQ. J was trimmed by 2 bases and V by 4 bases; bases with no gene match: 4. The CDR3 reads CASSAGTGNTEAFF. CDR3 nucleotides: TGCGCCAGCAGCGCTGGGACAGGAAACACTGAAGCTTTCTTT.

The CDR3, as DNA: TGTGCCAGCAGCTTGGGATCGATCCGGACAGGGCTAACCTACGAGCAGTACTTC. Translation gives CASSLGSIRTGLTYEQYF. J is TRBJ2-7 and V is TRBV7-9, with 8 bases matching TRBD1. This CDR3 spans 18 amino acids. CDR1 and CDR2 from the germline V gene are SEHNR and FQNEAQ (reference sequence). Germline trimming cut 3 bases from V and 2 bases from J; bases unmatched to any gene: 15. The whole variable domain, filled in from reference TRBV7-9 and TRBJ2-7, reads DTGVSQNPRHKITKRGQNVTFRCDPISEHNRLYWYRQTLGQGPEFLTYFQNEAQLEKSRLLSDRFSAERPKGSFSTLEIQRTEQGDSAMYLCASSLGSIRTGLTYEQYFGPGTRLTVT.

The chain uses TRBV28 and TRBJ2-1, with a weak D call TRBD1 (6 bases). This CDR3 is 13 amino acids long. Trimming left V 8 bases short and J 9 bases short, with 17 bases between. Germline V gives CDR1 MDHEN, CDR2 SYDVKM. The CDR3 DNA reads TGTGCCAGCGGCGACCTTGGCAGGGGTGAGCAGTTCTTC. Protein: CASGDLGRGEQFF.

This chain links TRBV5-4 with TRBJ1-2; D ambiguous. V lost 1 base to trimming and J lost 1 base, with 8 bases between them. This CDR3 spans 14 amino acids. CDR1 is SGHNT, CDR2 YYREEE, per germline (reference sequence). The CDR3 region is CASSLLRVNYGYTF. Written as DNA, the CDR3 is TGTGCCAGCAGCTTGTTAAGGGTTAACTATGGCTACACCTTC.

The rearrangement joins TRBV5-3 to TRBJ1-5; no clear D gene. TRBV5-3 is an open reading frame, and its role is uncertain. This CDR3 spans 16 amino acids. Trimming stripped 6 bases from V and 2 bases from J, with 18 bases between. The CDR3 DNA reads TGTGCCAGAATTTCGGGCAGATCTTTACGCAATCAGCCCCAGCATTTT. It is translated as CARISGRSLRNQPQHF.

The chain couples TRBV5-1 to TRBJ2-3; TRBD1 matches at 8 bases. Trimming cost V 0 bases and J 6 bases; bases outside gene matches: 3. The germline V gene has CDR1 SGHRS and CDR2 YFSETQ. The CDR3 extends over 14 amino acids. CDR3 loop: CASSLAGGLDTQYF. DNA for the CDR3: TGCGCCAGCAGCTTGGCAGGGGGCTTGGATACGCAGTATTTT.

The chain combines TRBV6-5 with TRBJ2-2; 9 positions agree with TRBD1. Germline V CDR1 and CDR2: MNHEY, SVGAGI. The CDR3 has 15 residues. The ends lost 6 bases at V and 5 bases at J; junction bases unmatched: 7. This chain's CDR3 is CASSRDRAWTGELFF. CDR3 DNA sequence: TGTGCCAGCAGCCGGGACAGGGCATGGACCGGGGAGCTGTTTTTT.

The V gene is TRBV29-1, the J gene TRBJ1-2; weak D call: TRBD1 (6 bases). Trimming took 4 bases from V and 3 from J, leaving 9 bases between them. CDR3 length: 12 amino acids. Germline lookup yields CDR1 SQVTM and CDR2 ANQGSEA. Here the CDR3 DNA reads TGCAGCGTTGGACAGGACTACTATGGCTACACCTTC. Amino acid sequence: CSVGQDYYGYTF.

J is TRBJ2-3 and V is TRBV28; D unclear. Trimming took 9 bases from V and 3 from J, leaving 7 bases between them. The V gene's germline CDR1 is MDHEN and CDR2 SYDVKM. The CDR3 spans 11 residues. CDR3 nucleotides: TGTGCCAGTTTAGCAACAGATACGCAGTATTTT. Protein sequence: CASLATDTQYF.

V and J are TRBV4-2 and TRBJ1-3, with D tentatively TRBD1 (5 bases). Germline CDR1 and CDR2: LGHNA and YNFKEQ. This CDR3 is built from 20 residues. Trimming shortened V by 4 bases and J by 0 bases, and 25 bases separated the two germline ends. The DNA for the CDR3 is TGTGCCAGCAGCCCCGGAACCAAAATGAGACAGCTTGTCTCTGGAAACACCATATATTTT. This gives the protein CASSPGTKMRQLVSGNTIYF.

This clone was detected once. The chain uses TRBV6-6 and TRBJ1-3, with D uncertain. The CDR3 is 15 amino acids. CDR1 MNHNY and CDR2 SVGAGI come from the germline V gene (reference sequence). With 2 bases removed from V and 0 bases from J, the gap between germline ends came to 8 bases. The CDR3 region has the DNA TGTGCCAGCAGTTACAGGGAGAGCTCTGGAAACACCATATATTTT. Its protein is CASSYRESSGNTIYF.

The rearrangement links TRBV6-6 to TRBJ1-5, with TRBD1 matching over 9 bases. Trimming took 0 bases from V and 4 from J; bases not matched to a gene: 4. This CDR3 is 16 amino acids long. CDR1 is MNHNY, CDR2 SVGAGI, per germline (reference sequence). The CDR3 region has the DNA TGTGCCAGCAGTTACTCGAGGGGGACAGGGAATCAGCCCCAGCATTTT. Residues: CASSYSRGTGNQPQHF.

V and J are TRBV6-5 and TRBJ2-7; a possible D gene is TRBD2 (6 bases). The CDR3 length is 15 residues. The germline V gene has CDR1 MNHEY and CDR2 SVGAGI. The V end lost 0 bases, the J end lost 1 base, and 10 bases lay between the germline ends. CDR3 coding DNA: TGTGCCAGCAGTTACTCGGACGCGGGATCCTACGAGCAGTACTTC. Its protein product is CASSYSDAGSYEQYF.

The J gene is TRBJ1-4, the V gene TRBV18; 7 bases map to TRBD1. V trimming: 3 bases; J trimming: 7 bases; junction bases outside the gene matches: 11. CDR3 length equals 16 residues. The germline V gene has CDR1 KGHSH and CDR2 LQKENI. CDR3 in DNA: TGTGCCAGCTCACCCGACAAGGGGGCATTTGGTGAAAAACTGTTTTTT. Its translation is CASSPDKGAFGEKLFF.

The V and J genes are TRBV12-5 and TRBJ2-5; tentatively, D is TRBD2 (5 bases). The CDR3 extends over 15 amino acids. CDR1 LGHNT and CDR2 FRNRAP come from the germline V gene. Trimming removed 1 base from V and 5 bases from J, with 14 bases in between. The DNA of the CDR3 is TGTGCTAGTGGTTTGGGGCTAGCTGCAATGGAGACCCAGTACTTC. This codes for CASGLGLAAMETQYF.